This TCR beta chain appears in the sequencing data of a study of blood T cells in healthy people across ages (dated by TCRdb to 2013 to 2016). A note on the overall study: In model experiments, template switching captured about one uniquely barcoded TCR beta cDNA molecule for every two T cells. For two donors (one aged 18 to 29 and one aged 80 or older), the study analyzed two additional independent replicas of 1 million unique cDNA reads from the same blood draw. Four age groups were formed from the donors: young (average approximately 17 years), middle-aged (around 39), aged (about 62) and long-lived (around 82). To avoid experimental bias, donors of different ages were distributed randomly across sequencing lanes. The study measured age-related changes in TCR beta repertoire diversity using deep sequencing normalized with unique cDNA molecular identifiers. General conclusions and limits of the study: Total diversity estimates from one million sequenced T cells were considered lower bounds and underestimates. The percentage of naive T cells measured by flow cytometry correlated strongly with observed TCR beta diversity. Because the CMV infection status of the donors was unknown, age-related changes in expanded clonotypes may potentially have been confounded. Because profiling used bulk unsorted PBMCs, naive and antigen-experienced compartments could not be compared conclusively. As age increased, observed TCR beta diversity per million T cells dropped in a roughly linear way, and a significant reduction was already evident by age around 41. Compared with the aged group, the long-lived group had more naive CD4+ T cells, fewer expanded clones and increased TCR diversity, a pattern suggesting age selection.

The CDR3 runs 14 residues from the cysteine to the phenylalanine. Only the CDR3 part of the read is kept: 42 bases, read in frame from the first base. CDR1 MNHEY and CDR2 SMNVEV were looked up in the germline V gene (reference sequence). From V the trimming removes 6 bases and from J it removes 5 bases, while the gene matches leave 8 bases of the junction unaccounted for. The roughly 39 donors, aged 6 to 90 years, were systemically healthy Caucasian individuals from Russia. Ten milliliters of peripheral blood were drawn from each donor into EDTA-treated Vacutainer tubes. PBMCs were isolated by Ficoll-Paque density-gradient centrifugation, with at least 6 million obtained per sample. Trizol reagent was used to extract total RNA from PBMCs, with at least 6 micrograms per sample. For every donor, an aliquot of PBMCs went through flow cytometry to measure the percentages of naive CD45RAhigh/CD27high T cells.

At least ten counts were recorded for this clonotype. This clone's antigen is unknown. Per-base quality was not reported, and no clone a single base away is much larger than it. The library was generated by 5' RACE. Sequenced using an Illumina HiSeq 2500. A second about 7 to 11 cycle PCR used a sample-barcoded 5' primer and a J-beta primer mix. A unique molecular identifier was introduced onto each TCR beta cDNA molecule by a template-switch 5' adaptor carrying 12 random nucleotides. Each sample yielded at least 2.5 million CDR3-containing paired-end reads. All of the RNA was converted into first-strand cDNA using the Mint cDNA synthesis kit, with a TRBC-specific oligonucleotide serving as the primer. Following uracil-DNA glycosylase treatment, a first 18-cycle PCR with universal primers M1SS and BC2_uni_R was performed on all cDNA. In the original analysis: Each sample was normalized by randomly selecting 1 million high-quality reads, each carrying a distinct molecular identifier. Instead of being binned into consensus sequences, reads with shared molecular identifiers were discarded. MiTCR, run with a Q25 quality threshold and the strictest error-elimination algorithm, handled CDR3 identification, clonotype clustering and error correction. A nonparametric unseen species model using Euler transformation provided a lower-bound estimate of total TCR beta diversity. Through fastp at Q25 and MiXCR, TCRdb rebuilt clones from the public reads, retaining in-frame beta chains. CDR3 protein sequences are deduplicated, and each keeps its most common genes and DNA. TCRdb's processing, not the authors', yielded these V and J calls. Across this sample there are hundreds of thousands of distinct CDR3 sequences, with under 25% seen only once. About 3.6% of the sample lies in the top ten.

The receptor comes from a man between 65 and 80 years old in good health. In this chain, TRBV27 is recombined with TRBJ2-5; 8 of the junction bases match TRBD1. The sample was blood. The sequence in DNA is TGTGCCAGCAGCAAACAGGGGGATTGGGAGACCCAGTACTTC. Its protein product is CASSKQGDWETQYF.